The 10 T cell receptor beta chains in this list originate from one sample, sequenced in a study of blood T cells in healthy people across ages (dated by TCRdb to between 2015 and 2016). Preparation of the library involved 5' RACE. TCRdb names Illumina HiSeq 2500 as the instrument used. The second PCR ran for roughly 7 to 12 cycles and used a J-beta primer mix along with a sample-barcoded 5' primer. TCRdb passed the public sequencing reads through fastp at Q25 and MiXCR, retaining productive beta sequences. Each entry merges the rows of one CDR3 protein and shows their most common DNA and genes. The sample table lists 950,000 to 1,200,000 distinct CDR3 sequences, roughly two fifths of them with a count of one. The top ten clones comprise over 10% of the sample. Material for sequencing was blood. The receptors were gathered from a young man in good health.

This clonotype was observed many times. The chain is built from TRBV27 and TRBJ1-5; no clear D. The V gene's germline CDR1 is MNHEY and CDR2 SMNVEV (reference sequence). V gave up 6 bases and J gave up 2 bases, with 11 bases separating them. CDR3 size: 14 residues. The DNA for the CDR3 is TGTGCCAGCAGCTCTGATCGGGGCAATCAGCCCCAGCATTTT. Its protein product is CASSSDRGNQPQHF.

This chain uses TRBV6-6 with TRBJ1-1; D remains ambiguous. Between the trimmed V and J ends, which lost 0 bases and 4 bases, there was a span of 12 bases. Germline V lookup: CDR1 MNHNY, CDR2 SVGAGI (reference sequence). The CDR3 spans 15 residues. CDR3 region: CASSYSNVVSTEAFF. The CDR3 DNA reads TGTGCCAGCAGTTACTCAAACGTCGTGAGCACTGAAGCTTTCTTT.

This clonotype was detected only a few times. The V and J genes are TRBV20-1 and TRBJ1-2; 8 bases line up with TRBD1. The CDR3 consists of 15 residues. Losses at the gene ends were 3 bases for V and 1 base for J; bases not matched to a gene: 7. The germline V gene has CDR1 DFQATT and CDR2 SNEGSKA (reference sequence). The CDR3 DNA reads TGCAGTGCTAGGTCTACAGGGGGAGTTAACTATGGCTACACCTTC. Its translation is CSARSTGGVNYGYTF.

This clonotype appeared a single time. The genes are TRBV10-3 and TRBJ2-3; either TRBD1 or TRBD2 may supply D (6 bases each). With 5 bases removed from V and 3 bases from J, the gap between germline ends came to 18 bases. The CDR3 runs to 16 residues. CDR1 ENHRY and CDR2 SYGVKD come from the germline V gene. CDR3 sequence (DNA): TGTGCCATCAGTATCACGGAGGGGGAATCGACAGATACGCAGTATTTT. Its translation: CAISITEGESTDTQYF.

V and J are TRBV11-2 and TRBJ2-1, with 11 nucleotides matching TRBD1. The last part of the DNA fits TRBJ2-7 better; the J call may be wrong. The germline V gene has CDR1 SGHAT and CDR2 FQNNGV. This CDR3 has 22 amino acids. The CDR3 loop is CASSLYGPSGQGAPPSYNEQYF. Written as DNA, the CDR3 is TGTGCCAGCAGCTTATATGGCCCTTCAGGACAGGGGGCCCCCCCCTCCTACAATGAGCAGTACTTC.

The chain recombines TRBV15 with TRBJ1-4; unclear D gene. CDR1 is LNHNV and CDR2 is YYDKDF in the germline V gene (reference sequence). V was cut by 4 bases and J by 0 bases, with 12 bases left in between. This CDR3 has 16 residues. CDR3 sequence reads: CATSKVGSATNEKLFF. DNA of the CDR3: TGTGCCACCAGCAAGGTGGGTTCTGCAACTAATGAAAAACTGTTTTTT.

This clonotype was seen a single time. This chain connects TRBV21-1 to TRBJ1-2; TRBD1, the D gene given by the table, was not confirmed from the DNA. TRBV21-1 is a listed pseudogene. The CDR3 spans 15 residues. The CDR3 sequence: CPSSLGGQGTYGYTF. CDR3 in DNA: TGTCCCAGCAGCCTAGGGGGCCAGGGGACCTATGGCTACACCTTC.

The rearrangement joins TRBV12-3 or TRBV12-4 to TRBJ2-2; D remains unclear. The CDR3 loop spans 12 amino acids. V was trimmed by 4 bases and J by 13 bases, leaving 13 bases between them. This chain's CDR3 is CASSSLTGRLFF. The CDR3 DNA follows: TGTGCCAGCAGTTCCCTGACTGGTCGGCTGTTTTTT.

This chain links TRBV7-9 with TRBJ1-5; TRBD1 agrees at 10 bases. V trimming: 3 bases; J trimming: 2 bases; junction bases outside the gene matches: 4. CDR1 is SEHNR, CDR2 FQNEAQ, per germline (reference sequence). This CDR3 spans 16 amino acids. The CDR3 reads CASSFTGTGGNQPQHF. The CDR3 bases are TGTGCCAGCAGCTTCACCGGGACAGGGGGCAATCAGCCCCAGCATTTT.

The table lists this clonotype with a few counts. The chain has TRBV5-1 and TRBJ1-4; TRBD1 aligns across 7 bases. J was trimmed by 5 bases and V by 1 base; bases with no gene match: 5. CDR1 SGHRS and CDR2 YFSETQ come from the germline V gene. This CDR3 comprises 15 residues. The CDR3 region is CASSLFSGGNEKLFF. For the CDR3, the DNA is TGCGCCAGCAGCTTGTTCTCAGGGGGAAATGAAAAACTGTTTTTT. The full variable domain, completed using reference TRBV5-1 and TRBJ1-4, is KAGVTQTPRYLIKTRGQQVTLSCSPISGHRSVSWYQQTPGQGLQFLFEYFSETQRNKGNFPGRFSGRQFSNSRSEMNVSTLELGDSALYLCASSLFSGGNEKLFFGSGTQLSVL.